This TCR beta chain was identified in a study of blood T cell repertoires in COVID-19. Trimming took 7 bases from V and 0 from J, leaving 15 bases between them. This CDR3 is 15 amino acids long. The germline CDR1 and CDR2 sequences are MNHEY and SVGAGI. Generated by immunoSEQ multiplex PCR, the TCRdb table keeps only in-frame clones and is missing some. The table records about 190,000 clones, about 81% of them present only once. The gene calls are TRBV6-5 and TRBJ1-1; possibly TRBD1 for D (5 bases). This TCR was sampled from a man in his thirties or forties with active or convalescent COVID-19. The sequenced material came from peripheral blood. The CDR3 nucleotides read TGTGCCAGCACCCCCTGGGGCAAATTGAACACTGAAGCTTTCTTT. Residues: CASTPWGKLNTEAFF.